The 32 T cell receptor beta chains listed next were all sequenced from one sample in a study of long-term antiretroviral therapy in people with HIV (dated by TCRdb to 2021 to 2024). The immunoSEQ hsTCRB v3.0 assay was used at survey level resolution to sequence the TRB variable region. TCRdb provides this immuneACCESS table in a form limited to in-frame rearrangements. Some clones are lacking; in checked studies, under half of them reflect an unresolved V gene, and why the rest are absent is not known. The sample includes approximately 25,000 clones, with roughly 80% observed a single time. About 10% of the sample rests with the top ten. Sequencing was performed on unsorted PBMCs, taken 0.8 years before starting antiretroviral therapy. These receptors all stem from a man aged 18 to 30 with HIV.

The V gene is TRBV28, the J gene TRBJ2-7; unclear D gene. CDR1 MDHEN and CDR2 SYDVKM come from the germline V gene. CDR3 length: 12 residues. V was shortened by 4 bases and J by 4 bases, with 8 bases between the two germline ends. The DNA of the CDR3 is TGTGCCAGCAGTTCTGCCCATTACGAGCAGTACTTC. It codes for CASSSAHYEQYF.

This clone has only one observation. The CDR3 loop is CASSQGQVVGSGANVLTF. DNA for the CDR3: TGCGCCAGCAGCCAGGGACAGGTAGTGGGGTCTGGGGCCAACGTCCTGACTTTC. The rearrangement uses TRBV5-1 and TRBJ2-6; TRBD1 aligns across 8 bases. Germline V gives CDR1 SGHRS, CDR2 YFSETQ. The CDR3 sequence is 18 residues long. The V gene end was trimmed by 4 bases and the J gene end by 1 base; junction bases not matched to a gene: 10.

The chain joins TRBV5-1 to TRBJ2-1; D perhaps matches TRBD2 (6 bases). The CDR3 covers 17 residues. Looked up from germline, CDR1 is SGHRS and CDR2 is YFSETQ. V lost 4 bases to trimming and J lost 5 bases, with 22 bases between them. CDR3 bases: TGCGCCAGCAGCCCGCCCTCGGTCGGAGGGATAAACAATGAGCAGTTCTTC. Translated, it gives CASSPPSVGGINNEQFF.

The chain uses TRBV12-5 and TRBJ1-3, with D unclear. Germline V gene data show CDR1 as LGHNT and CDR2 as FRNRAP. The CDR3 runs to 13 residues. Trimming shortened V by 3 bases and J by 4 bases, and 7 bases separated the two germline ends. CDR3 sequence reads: CASGFQRGNTIYF. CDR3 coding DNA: TGTGCTAGTGGTTTTCAGAGGGGAAACACCATATATTTT.

For the CDR3, the DNA is TGTGCCAGCAGTCAGCCGGGGATTAGGACCTACGAGCAGTACTTC. It specifies CASSQPGIRTYEQYF. The chain joins TRBV28 to TRBJ2-7; D is perhaps TRBD2 (5 bases). Between the trimmed V and J ends, which lost 5 bases and 2 bases, there was a span of 16 bases. In germline, CDR1 is MDHEN, CDR2 SYDVKM. The CDR3 length is 15 residues.

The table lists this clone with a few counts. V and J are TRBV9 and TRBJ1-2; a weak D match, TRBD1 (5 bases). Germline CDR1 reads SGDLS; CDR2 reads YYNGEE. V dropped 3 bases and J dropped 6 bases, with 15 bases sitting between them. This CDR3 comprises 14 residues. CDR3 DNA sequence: TGTGCCAGCAGCGCGGGACGGGGGAGTGATGGCTACACCTTC. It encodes CASSAGRGSDGYTF. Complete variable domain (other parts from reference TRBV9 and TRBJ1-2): DSGVTQTPKHLITATGQRVTLRCSPRSGDLSVYWYQQSLDQGLQFLIQYYNGEERAKGNILERFSAQQFPDLHSELNLSSLELGDSALYFCASSAGRGSDGYTFGSGTRLTVV.

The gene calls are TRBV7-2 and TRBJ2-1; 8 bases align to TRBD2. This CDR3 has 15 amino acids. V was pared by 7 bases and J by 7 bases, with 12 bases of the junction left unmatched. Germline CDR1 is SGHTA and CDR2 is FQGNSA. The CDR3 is CASKPGGGPGNEQFF. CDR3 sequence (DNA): TGTGCCAGCAAGCCTGGCGGGGGGCCGGGGAATGAGCAGTTCTTC.

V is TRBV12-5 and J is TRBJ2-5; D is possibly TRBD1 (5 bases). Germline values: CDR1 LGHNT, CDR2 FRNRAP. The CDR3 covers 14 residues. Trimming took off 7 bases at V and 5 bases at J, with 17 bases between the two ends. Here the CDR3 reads CASAWQGMVETQYF. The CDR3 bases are TGTGCTAGTGCTTGGCAGGGAATGGTCGAGACCCAGTACTTC.

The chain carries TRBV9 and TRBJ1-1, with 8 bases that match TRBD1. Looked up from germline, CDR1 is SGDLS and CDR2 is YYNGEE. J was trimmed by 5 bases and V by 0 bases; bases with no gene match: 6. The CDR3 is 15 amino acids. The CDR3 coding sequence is TGTGCCAGCAGCGTAGGTGGACAGGGAGGGACTGAAGCTTTCTTT. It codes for CASSVGGQGGTEAFF.

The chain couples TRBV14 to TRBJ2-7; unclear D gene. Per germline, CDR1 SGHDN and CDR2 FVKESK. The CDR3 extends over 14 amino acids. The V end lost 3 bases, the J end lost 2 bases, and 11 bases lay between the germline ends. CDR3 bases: TGTGCCAGCAGCCAGGAGTTGCCACCCTACGAGCAGTACTTC. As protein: CASSQELPPYEQYF.

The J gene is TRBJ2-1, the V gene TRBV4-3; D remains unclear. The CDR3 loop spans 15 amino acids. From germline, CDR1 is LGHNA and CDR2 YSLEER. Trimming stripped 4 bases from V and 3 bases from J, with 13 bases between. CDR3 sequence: CASSPVGLSYNEQFF. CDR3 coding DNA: TGCGCCAGCAGCCCCGTAGGTTTAAGCTACAATGAGCAGTTCTTC.

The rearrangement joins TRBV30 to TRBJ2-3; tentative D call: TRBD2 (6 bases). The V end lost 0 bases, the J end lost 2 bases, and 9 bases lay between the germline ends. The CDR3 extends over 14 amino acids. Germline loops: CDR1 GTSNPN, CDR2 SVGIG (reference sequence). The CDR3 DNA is TGTGCCTGGAGTGTACAACTAGCCACAGATACGCAGTATTTT. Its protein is CAWSVQLATDTQYF.

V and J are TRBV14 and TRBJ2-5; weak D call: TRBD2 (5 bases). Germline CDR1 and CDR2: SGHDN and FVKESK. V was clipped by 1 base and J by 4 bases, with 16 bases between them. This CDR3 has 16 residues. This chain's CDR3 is CASSQVVHRGTETQYF. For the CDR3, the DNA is TGTGCCAGCAGCCAAGTCGTACATCGGGGAACAGAGACCCAGTACTTC. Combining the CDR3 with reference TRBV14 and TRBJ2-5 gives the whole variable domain EAGVTQFPSHSVIEKGQTVTLRCDPISGHDNLYWYRRVMGKEIKFLLHFVKESKQDESGMPNNRFLAERTGGTYSTLKVQPAELEDSGVYFCASSQVVHRGTETQYFGPGTRLLVL.

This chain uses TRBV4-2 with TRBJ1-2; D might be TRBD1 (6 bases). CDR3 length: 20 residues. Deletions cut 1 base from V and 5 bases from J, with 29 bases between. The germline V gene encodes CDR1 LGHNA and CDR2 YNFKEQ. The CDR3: CASSQVETDRSGLDGYGYTF. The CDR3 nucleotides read TGTGCCAGCAGCCAAGTGGAAACAGACAGGTCGGGTTTAGATGGGTATGGCTACACCTTC.

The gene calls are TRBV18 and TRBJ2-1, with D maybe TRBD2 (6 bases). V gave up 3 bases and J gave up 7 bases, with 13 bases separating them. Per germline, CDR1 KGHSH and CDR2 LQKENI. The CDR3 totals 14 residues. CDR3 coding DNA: TGTGCCAGCTCACCCCGACTAGAGCATAATGAGCAGTTCTTC. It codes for CASSPRLEHNEQFF.

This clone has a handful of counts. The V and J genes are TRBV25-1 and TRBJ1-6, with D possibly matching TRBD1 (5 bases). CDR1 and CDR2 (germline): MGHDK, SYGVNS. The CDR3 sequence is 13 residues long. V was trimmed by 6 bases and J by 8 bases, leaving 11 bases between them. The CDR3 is CASRDRDHSPLHF. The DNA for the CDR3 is TGTGCCAGCAGAGACAGAGATCATTCACCCCTCCACTTT.

The CDR3 DNA reads TGTGCCAGTAGTTCCCGACTCACCGGGACCTTTAGCTCCTACGAGCAGTACTTC. This translates into CASSSRLTGTFSSYEQYF. This chain connects TRBV19 to TRBJ2-7; TRBD1 or TRBD2 may be the D gene (5 bases each). Germline CDR1 reads LNHDA; CDR2 reads SQIVND (reference sequence). The CDR3 has 18 amino acids. V lost 5 bases to trimming and J lost 0 bases, with 23 bases between them.

The CDR3: CASSVRGGETQYF. The CDR3 DNA reads TGTGCCAGCAGCGTCCGGGGGGGGGAGACCCAGTACTTC. V gene TRBV7-9 combines with J gene TRBJ2-5, with TRBD2 matching 8 bases. Germline CDR1 and CDR2: SEHNR and FQNEAQ (reference sequence). V lost 5 bases and J lost 5; bases outside the gene matches: 4. The length of the CDR3 is 13 residues.

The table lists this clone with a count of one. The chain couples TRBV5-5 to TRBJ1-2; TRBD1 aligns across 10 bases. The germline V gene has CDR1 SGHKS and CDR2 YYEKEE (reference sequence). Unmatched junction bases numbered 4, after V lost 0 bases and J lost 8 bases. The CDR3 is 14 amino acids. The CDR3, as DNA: TGTGCCAGCAGCTTGGGGGGACAGGGGCGAGGCTACACCTTC. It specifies CASSLGGQGRGYTF.

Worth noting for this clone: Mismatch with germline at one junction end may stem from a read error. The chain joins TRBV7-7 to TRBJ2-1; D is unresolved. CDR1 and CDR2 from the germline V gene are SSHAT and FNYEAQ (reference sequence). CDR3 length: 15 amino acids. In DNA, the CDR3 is TGTGCTAGCAGCCCGCAAGATGGTTTCGGCAATGAGCAGTTCTTC. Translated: CASSPQDGFGNEQFF.

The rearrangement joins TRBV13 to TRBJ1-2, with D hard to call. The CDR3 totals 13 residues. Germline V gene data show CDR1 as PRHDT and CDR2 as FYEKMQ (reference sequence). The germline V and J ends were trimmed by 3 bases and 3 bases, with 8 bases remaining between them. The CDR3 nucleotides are TGTGCCAGCAGCTTCCGGAGCGACTATGGCTACACCTTC. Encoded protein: CASSFRSDYGYTF.

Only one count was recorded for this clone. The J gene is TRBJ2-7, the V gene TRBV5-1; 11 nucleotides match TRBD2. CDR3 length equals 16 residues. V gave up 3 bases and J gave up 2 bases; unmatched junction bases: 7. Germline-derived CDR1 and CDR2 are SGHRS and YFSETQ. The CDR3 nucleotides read TGCGCCAGCAGCTACGGGACGACTAGCGGGACCTACGAGCAGTACTTC. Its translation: CASSYGTTSGTYEQYF.

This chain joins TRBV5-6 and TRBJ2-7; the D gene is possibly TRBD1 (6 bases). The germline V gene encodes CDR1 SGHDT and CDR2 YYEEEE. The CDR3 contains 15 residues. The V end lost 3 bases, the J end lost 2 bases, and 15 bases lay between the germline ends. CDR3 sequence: CASSSGPDRPYEQYF. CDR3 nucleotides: TGTGCCAGCAGCTCCGGGCCCGACAGGCCCTACGAGCAGTACTTC.

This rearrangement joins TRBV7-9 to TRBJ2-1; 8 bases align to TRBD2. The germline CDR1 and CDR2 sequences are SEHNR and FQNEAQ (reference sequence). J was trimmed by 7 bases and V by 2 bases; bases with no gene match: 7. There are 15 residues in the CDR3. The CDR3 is CASSLSGGPGNEQFF. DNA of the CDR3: TGTGCCAGCAGCTTATCGGGAGGGCCTGGAAATGAGCAGTTCTTC.

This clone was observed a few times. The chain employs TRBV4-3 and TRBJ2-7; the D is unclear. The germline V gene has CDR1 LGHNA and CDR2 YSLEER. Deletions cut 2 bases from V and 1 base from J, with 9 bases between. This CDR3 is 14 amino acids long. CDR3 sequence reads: CASSQLVVSYEQYF. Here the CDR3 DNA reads TGCGCCAGCAGCCAACTAGTGGTTTCCTACGAGCAGTACTTC.

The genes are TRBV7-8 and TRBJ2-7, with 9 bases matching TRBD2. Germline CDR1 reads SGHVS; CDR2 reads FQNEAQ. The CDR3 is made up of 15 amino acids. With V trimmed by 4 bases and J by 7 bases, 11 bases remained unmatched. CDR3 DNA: TGTGCCAGCAGCTGGGATGCGGGAGGGCCGTGGGAGCAGTACTTC. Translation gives CASSWDAGGPWEQYF. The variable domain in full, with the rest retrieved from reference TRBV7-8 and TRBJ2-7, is GAGVSQSPRYKVAKRGQDVALRCDPISGHVSLFWYQQALGQGPEFLTYFQNEAQLDKSGLPSDRFFAERPEGSVSTLKIQRTQQEDSAVYLCASSWDAGGPWEQYFGPGTRLTVT.

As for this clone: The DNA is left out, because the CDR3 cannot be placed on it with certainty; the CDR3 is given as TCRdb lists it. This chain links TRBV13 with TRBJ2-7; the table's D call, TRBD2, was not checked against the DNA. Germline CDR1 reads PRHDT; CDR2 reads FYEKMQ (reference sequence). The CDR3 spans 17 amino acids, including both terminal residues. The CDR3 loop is CASSLGTSGRGTYEQYF.

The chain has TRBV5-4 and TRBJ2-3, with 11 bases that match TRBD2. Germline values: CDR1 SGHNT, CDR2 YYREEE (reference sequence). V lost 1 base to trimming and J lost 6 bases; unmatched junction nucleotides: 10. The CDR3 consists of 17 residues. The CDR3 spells CASSLRTSGGGGDTQYF. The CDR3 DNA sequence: TGTGCCAGCAGCTTGCGCACTAGCGGGGGCGGGGGTGATACGCAGTATTTT.

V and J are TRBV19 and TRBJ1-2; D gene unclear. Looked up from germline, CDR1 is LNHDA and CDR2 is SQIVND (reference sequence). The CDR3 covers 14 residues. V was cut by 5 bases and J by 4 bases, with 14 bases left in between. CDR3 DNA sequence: TGTGCCAGTAGTGGGTTCGAACCGGGCTATGGCTACACCTTC. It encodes CASSGFEPGYGYTF.

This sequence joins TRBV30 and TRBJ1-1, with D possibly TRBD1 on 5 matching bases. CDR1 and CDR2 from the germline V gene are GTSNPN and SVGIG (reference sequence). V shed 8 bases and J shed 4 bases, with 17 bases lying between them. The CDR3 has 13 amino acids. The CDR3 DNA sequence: TGTGCCAACCTCAGGGTGGGAGGCACTGAAGCTTTCTTT. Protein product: CANLRVGGTEAFF.

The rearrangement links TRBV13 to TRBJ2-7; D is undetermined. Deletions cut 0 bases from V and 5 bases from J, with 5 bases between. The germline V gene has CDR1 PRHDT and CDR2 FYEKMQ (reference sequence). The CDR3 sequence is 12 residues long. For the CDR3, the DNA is TGTGCCAGCAGCTTAGGTCGCCACGAGCAGTACTTC. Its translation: CASSLGRHEQYF.

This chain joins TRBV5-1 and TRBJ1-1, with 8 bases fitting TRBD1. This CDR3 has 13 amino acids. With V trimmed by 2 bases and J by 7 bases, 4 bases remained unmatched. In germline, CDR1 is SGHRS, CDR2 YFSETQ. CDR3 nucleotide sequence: TGCGCCAGCAGCTTACAGGGGGAGGATGAAGCTTTCTTT. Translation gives CASSLQGEDEAFF. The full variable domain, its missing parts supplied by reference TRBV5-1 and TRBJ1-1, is KAGVTQTPRYLIKTRGQQVTLSCSPISGHRSVSWYQQTPGQGLQFLFEYFSETQRNKGNFPGRFSGRQFSNSRSEMNVSTLELGDSALYLCASSLQGEDEAFFGQGTRLTVV.